The 3 T cell receptor beta chains reported below all come from one sample, sequenced in a study of blood T cell repertoires in COVID-19 (dated by TCRdb to the early 2020s). The library was produced with the immunoSEQ multiplex PCR assay. TCRdb mirrors the immuneACCESS table, restricted to in-frame sequences. Some clones are absent from its copies; in checked studies, under half trace to an unresolved V gene, and the reason for the others is unknown. Present in this sample are about 120,000 clones, over 75% of which were seen just once. Of the sample, 2% to 3% is held by the ten largest clones. The sample was peripheral blood. The source is a man aged 50-59 years with acute or convalescent COVID-19.

CDR3 residues: CARSLLGEDYGYTF. In DNA, the CDR3 is TGTGCCAGAAGCTTGCTCGGGGAGGACTATGGCTACACCTTC. The genes are TRBV5-3 and TRBJ1-2; no firm D call. TRBV5-3 is filed as an ORF, its function uncertain. Trimming took off 1 base at V and 3 bases at J, with 10 bases between the two ends. This CDR3 spans 14 amino acids.

This clone was detected ten times or more. CDR3 region: CASSLREGDTQYF. The CDR3, as DNA: TGTGCCAGCAGCTTGCGGGAGGGCGATACGCAGTATTTT. The V gene is TRBV7-3, the J gene TRBJ2-3; TRBD2 matches at 9 bases. Germline assignment: CDR1 SGHTA and CDR2 FQGTGA. The CDR3 spans 13 residues. Germline trimming cut 3 bases from V and 6 bases from J; bases unmatched to any gene: 1.

V usage is TRBV19 and J usage is TRBJ1-5; D not resolved. The CDR3 is 15 amino acids. V was trimmed by 2 bases and J by 4 bases, leaving 12 bases between them. In germline, CDR1 is LNHDA, CDR2 SQIVND (reference sequence). The CDR3 sequence is CASSIFSMRNQPQHF. CDR3 coding DNA: TGTGCCAGTAGTATATTTTCTATGAGGAATCAGCCCCAGCATTTT.